This is a list of T cell receptor beta chains from one sample in a study of blood T cell repertoires in COVID-19. Here immunoSEQ multiplex PCR was the method, and the copy in TCRdb shows in-frame clones only, minus some. The data contain about 33,000 clones, approximately 85% of them singletons. The sequenced sample was peripheral blood. These receptor sequences come from a human donor in a cohort sampled during active COVID-19. Both conserved end residues are trimmed from each CDR3.

TRBJ1-1 | TRBV11-2 | ASSFDSTEAF
TRBJ2-7 | TRBV2 | ASSGAPTYSYEQY
TRBJ1-5 | TRBV19 | ASSNRQGNQPQH
TRBJ2-7 | TRBV5-1 | ASSLAGESLPSYEQY
TRBJ2-2 | TRBV11-2 | ASSLTGVTGELF
TRBJ2-7 | TRBV7-8 | ASSSGVLAAYEQY
TRBJ1-2 | TRBV6-5 | ASIGTVLNYGYT
TRBJ2-1 | TRBV7-9 | ASSSEGLAGVAEQF
TRBJ2-1 | TRBV2 | ASSPRTSGVHEQF
TRBJ1-3 | TRBV11-2 | ASSLEEPGTAAGNTIY
TRBJ1-4 | TRBV10-3 | AISEGGQAREKLF
TRBJ1-4 | TRBV6-1 | ASSEARGVEKLF
TRBJ2-7 | TRBV29-1 | SVEDRRTTPYEQY
TRBJ2-2 | TRBV3-1/TRBV3-2 | ASSQGTGLTGELF
TRBJ2-1 | TRBV7-2 | ATQGASGSTEQF
TRBJ2-7 | TRBV29-1 | SVGELHYEQY
TRBJ1-2 | TRBV5-4 | ASSLGTAGYGYT
TRBJ1-1 | TRBV19 | ASSIQGQNTEAF
TRBJ2-5 | TRBV24-1 | ATSATGEPLETQY
TRBJ1-2 | TRBV19 | ASSVDRYYGYT
TRBJ2-7 | TRBV19 | ASSAYRGKGEQY
TRBJ2-1 | TRBV2 | ASSLGLGRFDEQF
TRBJ1-3 | TRBV21-1 | ASSTYPGQGYPGNTIY
TRBJ2-3 | TRBV7-3 | ASSLTGGPWADTQY
TRBJ2-3 | TRBV19 | ASSLQGARDTQY
TRBJ2-7 | TRBV4-2 | ASSQSSGGYDEQY
TRBJ2-3 | TRBV7-3 | ASSRLAGGQDTQY
TRBJ2-1 | TRBV14 | ASSHQIGTGSYNEQF
TRBJ2-2 | TRBV15 | ATSRAGTNTGELF
TRBJ1-2 | TRBV5-1 | ASSSPGTGGANYGYT
TRBJ2-5 | TRBV20-1 | SASRGLAGGPETQY
TRBJ2-5 | TRBV12-3/TRBV12-4 | ASNRGQGETQY
TRBJ2-1 | TRBV6-5 | ASSYSRAPGDEQF
TRBJ2-2 | TRBV11-2 | ASSLASRAGELF
TRBJ1-2 | TRBV6-1 | ASSESQGPSYGYT
TRBJ2-5 | TRBV6-5 | ASSYSPTGIQETQY